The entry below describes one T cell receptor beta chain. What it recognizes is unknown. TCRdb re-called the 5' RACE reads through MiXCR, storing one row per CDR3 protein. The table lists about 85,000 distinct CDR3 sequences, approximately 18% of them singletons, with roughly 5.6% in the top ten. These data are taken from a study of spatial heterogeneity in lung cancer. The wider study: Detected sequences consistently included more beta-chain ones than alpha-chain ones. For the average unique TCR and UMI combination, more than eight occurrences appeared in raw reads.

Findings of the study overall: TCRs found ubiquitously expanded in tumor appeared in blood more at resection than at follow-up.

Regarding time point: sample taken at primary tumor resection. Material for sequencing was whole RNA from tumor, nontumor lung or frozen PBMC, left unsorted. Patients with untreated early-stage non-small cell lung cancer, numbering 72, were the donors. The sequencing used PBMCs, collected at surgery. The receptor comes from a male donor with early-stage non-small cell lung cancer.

The CDR3 is CASSPAWGANNQPQHF. The CDR3 DNA reads as TGTGCCAGCAGTCCGGCTTGGGGGGCCAATAATCAGCCCCAGCATTTT. V usage is TRBV27 and J usage is TRBJ1-5; perhaps TRBD1 as D (6 bases). The CDR3 extends over 16 amino acids. CDR1 is MNHEY, CDR2 SMNVEV, per germline (reference sequence). With 5 bases removed from V and 4 bases from J, the gap between germline ends came to 18 bases.